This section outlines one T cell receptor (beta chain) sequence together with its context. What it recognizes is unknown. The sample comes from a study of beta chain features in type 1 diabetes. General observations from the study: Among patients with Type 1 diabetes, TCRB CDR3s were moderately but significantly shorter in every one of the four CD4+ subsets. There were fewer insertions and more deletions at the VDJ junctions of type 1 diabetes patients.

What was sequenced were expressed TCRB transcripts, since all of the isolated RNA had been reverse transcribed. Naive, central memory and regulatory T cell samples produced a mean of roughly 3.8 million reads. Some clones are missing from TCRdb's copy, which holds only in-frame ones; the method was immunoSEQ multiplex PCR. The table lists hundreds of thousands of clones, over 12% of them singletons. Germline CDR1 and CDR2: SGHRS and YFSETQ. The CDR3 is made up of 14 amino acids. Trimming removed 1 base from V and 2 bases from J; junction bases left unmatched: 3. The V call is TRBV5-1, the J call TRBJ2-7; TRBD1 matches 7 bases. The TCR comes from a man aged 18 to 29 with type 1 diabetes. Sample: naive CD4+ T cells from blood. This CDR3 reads CASSLLQGAYEQYF. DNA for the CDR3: TGCGCCAGCAGCTTGCTGCAGGGGGCCTACGAGCAGTACTTC.